The clone carrying this T cell receptor beta chain was seen many times. Template material for amplifying TCR beta CDR3 regions consisted of RNA transcripts. Researchers ran a first-round RT-PCR on the TCR CDR3 using the HTBI primer set. TCRdb redid the calling of the multiplex PCR reads with MiXCR, one entry per CDR3 protein. The sample includes 600,000 to 650,000 distinct CDR3 sequences, 15% to 20% of them seen just once. The sample originates from a study of T cells in Graves' hyperthyroidism and ophthalmopathy. Each 10 ml fresh peripheral blood draw supplied the PBMCs. The ends lost 4 bases at V and 4 bases at J; junction bases unmatched: 13. Germline V gene sequence: CDR1 MDHEN, CDR2 SYDVKM. This CDR3 comprises 18 residues.

Sequencing was performed on blood. The chain is built from TRBV28 and TRBJ2-3; 11 nucleotides align to TRBD2. The sequence came from a woman in her thirties with Graves' hyperthyroidism. This chain's CDR3 is CASSSSFSGRAVADTQYF. The CDR3 coding sequence is TGTGCCAGCAGTTCCTCCTTTAGCGGGAGGGCCGTAGCAGATACGCAGTATTTT.